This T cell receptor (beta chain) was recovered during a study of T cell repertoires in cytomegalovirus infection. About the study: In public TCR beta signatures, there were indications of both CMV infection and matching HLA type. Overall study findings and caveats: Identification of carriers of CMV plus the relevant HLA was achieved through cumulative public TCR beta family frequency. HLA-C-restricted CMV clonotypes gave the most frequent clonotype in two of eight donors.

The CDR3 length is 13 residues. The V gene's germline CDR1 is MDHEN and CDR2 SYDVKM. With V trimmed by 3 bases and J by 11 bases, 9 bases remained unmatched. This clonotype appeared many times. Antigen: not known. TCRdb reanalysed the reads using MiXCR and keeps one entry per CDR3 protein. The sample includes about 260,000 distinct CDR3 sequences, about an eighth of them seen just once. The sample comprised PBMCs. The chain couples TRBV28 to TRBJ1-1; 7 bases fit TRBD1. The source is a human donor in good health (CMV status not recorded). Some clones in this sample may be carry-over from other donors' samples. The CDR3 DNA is TGTGCCAGCAGTTTCCGGGGACAGATGGGTGCTTTCTTT. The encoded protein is CASSFRGQMGAFF.